These 14 T cell receptor beta chains were sequenced from one sample in a study of shared clonotypes between healthy human individuals. The assay was immunoSEQ multiplex PCR, and TCRdb's table has in-frame clones only and misses some. This sample has under 1 million clones, with about 92% found just once. Naive CD8 populations comprised CD45RO-negative cells positively selected for CCR7, excluding terminally differentiated effector memory CD45RA+ cells. Material: naive CD8+ T cells sorted from blood. The receptors were sampled from a man aged 30 to 39 in good health.

CDR3 protein: CASRANNEQFF. In DNA, the CDR3 is TGTGCCAGCAGGGCAAACAATGAGCAGTTCTTC. The chain couples TRBV6-1 to TRBJ2-1, with unresolved D. CDR1 and CDR2 from the germline V gene are MNHNS and SASEGT. The CDR3 is 11 amino acids. The ends were cut back, 6 bases at V and 5 bases at J, with 5 bases in the middle.

The J gene is TRBJ2-5, the V gene TRBV7-9; D could derive from TRBD1 or TRBD2 (6 bases each). The CDR3 runs 14 residues. Germline V gene lookup returns CDR1 SEHNR and CDR2 FQNEAQ (reference sequence). Trimming took off 6 bases at V and 1 base at J, with 12 bases between the two ends. The CDR3 sequence: CASSLTGAQETQYF. CDR3 DNA sequence: TGTGCCAGCAGTCTGACGGGGGCCCAAGAGACCCAGTACTTC.

CDR3 coding DNA: TGTGCCAGCAGTCCCATTTCACAAGATACGCAGTATTTT. This codes for CASSPISQDTQYF. J is TRBJ2-3 and V is TRBV6-1; no definite D call. CDR3 size: 13 residues. Germline V gene lookup returns CDR1 MNHNS and CDR2 SASEGT. Trimming removed 5 bases from V and 5 bases from J, with 11 bases in between.

The CDR3 sequence is CASSKEPGGDTEAFF. CDR3 DNA: TGTGCCAGCAGCAAAGAGCCGGGCGGGGACACTGAAGCTTTCTTT. This chain joins TRBV21-1 and TRBJ1-1. TRBV21-1 is marked as a pseudogene. This CDR3 contains 15 residues.

This chain uses TRBV11-2 with TRBJ2-3; D may be TRBD1 or TRBD2 (5 bases each). V was cut by 3 bases and J by 4 bases, with 14 bases left in between. Germline loops: CDR1 SGHAT, CDR2 FQNNGV. This CDR3 region has 15 residues. The CDR3 region has the DNA TGTGCCAGCAGCTTCGGACCGCGAGGGGCAGATACGCAGTATTTT. Its translation is CASSFGPRGADTQYF.

V usage is TRBV9 and J usage is TRBJ2-2; TRBD2 matches at 14 bases. Germline V gene data show CDR1 as SGDLS and CDR2 as YYNGEE. V shed 3 bases and J 5 bases; nucleotides not matched to a gene: 9. CDR3 length: 18 residues. The CDR3 nucleotides read TGTGCCAGCAGCGGAGGGTCCGGGACTAGCGGGAGTACCGGGGAGCTGTTTTTT. Residues: CASSGGSGTSGSTGELFF.

The chain combines TRBV9 with TRBJ2-7; TRBD1 matches 7 bases. Losses at the gene ends were 0 bases for V and 3 bases for J; bases not matched to a gene: 3. This CDR3 is 14 amino acids long. In germline, CDR1 is SGDLS, CDR2 YYNGEE. The CDR3 coding sequence is TGTGCCAGCAGCGTAGCGACAGGGAACTACGAGCAGTACTTC. It yields the protein CASSVATGNYEQYF.

Comment on this clone: The same CDR3 can be traced to other DNA sequences in this sample. V gene TRBV29-1 combines with J gene TRBJ2-1; maybe TRBD2 (6 bases). CDR3 size: 13 residues. The germline gives CDR1 SQVTM, CDR2 ANQGSEA. Trimming removed 4 bases from V and 9 bases from J, with 16 bases in between. CDR3 bases: TGCAGCGTTGGGGGTTCCATCGGGGGTGAGCAGTTCTTC. The encoded protein is CSVGGSIGGEQFF.

A single count supports this clone. The CDR3 DNA follows: TGCGCCAGCAGCCAAGTCCAGGGAGTTCACGCTTTCTTT. It encodes CASSQVQGVHAFF. V usage is TRBV4-3 and J usage is TRBJ1-1; D is perhaps TRBD1 (5 bases). CDR1 LGHNA and CDR2 YSLEER come from the germline V gene. This CDR3 has 13 amino acids. Trimming pared 1 base from V and 11 bases from J, leaving 14 bases between.

The chain links TRBV9 to TRBJ2-3; 12 nucleotides match TRBD2. With V trimmed by 3 bases and J by 5 bases, 7 bases remained unmatched. Germline CDR1 SGDLS, CDR2 YYNGEE. CDR3 length: 16 residues. The CDR3 region is CASSGRLAGVLDTQYF. CDR3 in DNA: TGTGCCAGCAGCGGTCGACTAGCGGGAGTGTTAGATACGCAGTATTTT.

The chain couples TRBV7-6 to TRBJ2-1; a possible D gene is TRBD2 (6 bases). Germline V CDR1 and CDR2: SGHVS, FNYEAQ. This CDR3 is 15 amino acids long. V was pared by 4 bases and J by 6 bases, with 16 bases between. The CDR3 nucleotides read TGTGCCAGCAGCTCCGAACCTGCTAGCGTCAATGAGCAGTTCTTC. It translates to CASSSEPASVNEQFF.

The chain employs TRBV28 and TRBJ2-7; a weak D match, TRBD2 (5 bases). The V gene's germline CDR1 is MDHEN and CDR2 SYDVKM. The CDR3 totals 14 residues. With 0 bases removed from V and 7 bases from J, the gap between germline ends came to 13 bases. CDR3: CASSLWTNPGEQYF. Written as DNA, the CDR3 is TGTGCCAGCAGTTTATGGACTAACCCGGGGGAGCAGTACTTC.

Here the CDR3 reads CSVEDKQDYPYEQYF. Here the CDR3 DNA reads TGCAGCGTTGAAGATAAACAGGACTATCCCTACGAGCAGTACTTC. This sequence joins TRBV29-1 and TRBJ2-7; maybe TRBD2 (6 bases). The V end lost 0 bases, the J end lost 2 bases, and 14 bases lay between the germline ends. The V gene's germline CDR1 is SQVTM and CDR2 ANQGSEA. The CDR3 totals 15 residues.

The J gene is TRBJ2-1, the V gene TRBV7-9; D uncertain. The germline V and J ends were trimmed by 10 bases and 0 bases, with 10 bases remaining between them. Germline CDR1 and CDR2: SEHNR and FQNEAQ (reference sequence). The CDR3 has 13 amino acids. The DNA of the CDR3 is TGTGCCACAAGCGCGAGCTCCTACAATGAGCAGTTCTTC. Encoded protein: CATSASSYNEQFF.